The 29 T cell receptor beta chains in this list originate from one sample, sequenced in a study of T cells in Graves' hyperthyroidism and ophthalmopathy. TCR beta CDR3 regions were amplified from RNA transcripts. HTBI primers were used for first-round RT-PCR of the TCR CDR3. TCRdb passed the multiplex PCR reads through MiXCR, listing each CDR3 protein once. Counted here are roughly 98,000 distinct CDR3 sequences, 35% to 45% occurring once; the ten biggest clones make up 9.5% to 13%. The sequenced material came from peripheral blood or thyroid tissue (not recorded which). These receptors were obtained from a woman aged 25 to 39 with Graves' hyperthyroidism.

This clonotype was counted ten times or more. The chain is built from TRBV20-1 and TRBJ2-7, with D possibly matching TRBD2 (6 bases). Per the germline V gene, CDR1 is DFQATT and CDR2 is SNEGSKA (reference sequence). This CDR3 comprises 15 residues. Between the trimmed V and J ends, which lost 6 bases and 2 bases, there was a span of 20 bases. This chain's CDR3 is CSAFFTGLTAYEQYF. Written as DNA, the CDR3 is TGCAGTGCATTCTTCACGGGACTGACGGCCTACGAGCAGTACTTC.

V and J are TRBV5-1 and TRBJ2-7; 10 positions match TRBD2. The CDR3 loop spans 14 amino acids. V lost 2 bases, J lost 3 bases, and 2 bases stayed unmatched. CDR1 and CDR2 from the germline V gene are SGHRS and YFSETQ. CDR3 residues: CASSFLAGVYEQYF. The CDR3 coding sequence is TGCGCCAGCAGCTTCCTAGCGGGAGTCTACGAGCAGTACTTC. Filled out from reference TRBV5-1 and TRBJ2-7, the complete variable domain reads KAGVTQTPRYLIKTRGQQVTLSCSPISGHRSVSWYQQTPGQGLQFLFEYFSETQRNKGNFPGRFSGRQFSNSRSEMNVSTLELGDSALYLCASSFLAGVYEQYFGPGTRLTVT.

The chain has TRBV7-2 and TRBJ1-3; perhaps TRBD1 as D (5 bases). CDR3 length equals 14 residues. The germline CDR1 and CDR2 sequences are SGHTA and FQGNSA. Here the CDR3 DNA reads TGTGCTAGAGGGAGGGGTCTAGCTGGAAACACCATATATTTT. Its protein is CARGRGLAGNTIYF.

This clonotype was detected many times. The chain combines TRBV6-5 with TRBJ1-1; 7 nucleotides line up with TRBD1. The germline V gene has CDR1 MNHEY and CDR2 SVGAGI. CDR3 size: 15 residues. J gave up 4 bases and V 5 bases, and 10 bases lay outside the gene matches. In DNA, the CDR3 is TGTGCCAGCAGTGCCCAACCACAGGGGTCCACTGAAGCTTTCTTT. It specifies CASSAQPQGSTEAFF.

This clonotype showed up many times. This chain links TRBV25-1 with TRBJ2-5; no firm D call. The CDR3 has 11 amino acids. The germline gives CDR1 MGHDK, CDR2 SYGVNS. Trimming took off 1 base at V and 5 bases at J, with 2 bases between the two ends. The CDR3 nucleotides are TGTGCCAGCAGTGAATGGGAGACCCAGTACTTC. Its protein is CASSEWETQYF. Variable domain in full (rest from reference TRBV25-1 and TRBJ2-5): EADIYQTPRYLVIGTGKKITLECSQTMGHDKMYWYQQDPGMELHLIHYSYGVNSTEKGDLSSESTVSRIRTEHFPLTLESARPSHTSQYLCASSEWETQYFGPGTRLLVL.

This clonotype was recorded many times. A much larger clone sits a single nucleotide away, making a read error possible. The rearrangement uses TRBV10-1 and TRBJ1-1; TRBD1 aligns across 8 bases. Germline CDR1 WNHNN, CDR2 SYGVQD (reference sequence). CDR3 size: 13 residues. In DNA, the CDR3 is TGCGCCGGCAGTGAGAACAGGGGGTCTGAAGCTTTCTTT. Protein sequence: CAGSENRGSEAFF.

Ten or more counts support this clonotype. The chain joins TRBV9 to TRBJ2-2; the D is unclear. V was pared by 3 bases and J by 1 base, with 19 bases between. The CDR3 extends over 18 amino acids. Germline CDR1 is SGDLS and CDR2 is YYNGEE. The DNA of the CDR3 is TGTGCCAGCAGCGACCCCCAGGCCGCAGTGTGGAACACCGGGGAGCTGTTTTTT. This gives the protein CASSDPQAAVWNTGELFF. Complete variable domain (other parts from reference TRBV9 and TRBJ2-2): DSGVTQTPKHLITATGQRVTLRCSPRSGDLSVYWYQQSLDQGLQFLIQYYNGEERAKGNILERFSAQQFPDLHSELNLSSLELGDSALYFCASSDPQAAVWNTGELFFGEGSRLTVL.

The V and J genes are TRBV20-1 and TRBJ2-5; 11 positions match TRBD1. Germline lookup yields CDR1 DFQATT and CDR2 SNEGSKA (reference sequence). The CDR3 length is 16 residues. Germline trimming cut 0 bases from V and 4 bases from J; bases unmatched to any gene: 7. The CDR3, as DNA: TGCAGTGCTAGAGATCGCGGGACAGGGGGTCGAGAGACCCAGTACTTC. As protein: CSARDRGTGGRETQYF.

In the case of this clonotype: This is likely a read error, given that the CDR3 carries no conserved phenylalanine or tryptophan at its end. The limits of the CDR3 on the DNA are not certain, so only TCRdb's listed CDR3 is given. The chain joins TRBV4-2 to TRBJ2-5; the table's D call of TRBD1 was not tested on the DNA. Germline V gene data show CDR1 as LGHNA and CDR2 as YNFKEQ. The CDR3 has 15 amino acids, counting both end residues. CDR3 loop: CASSTERAGAETQCL.

There are many counts of this clonotype. The V call is TRBV27, the J call TRBJ2-5; the D gene is possibly TRBD1 (6 bases). There are 13 residues in the CDR3. Germline V gene sequence: CDR1 MNHEY, CDR2 SMNVEV (reference sequence). Trimming removed 2 bases at V and 7 bases at J, with 11 bases between. The chain's CDR3 is CASSLGGAGTQYF. CDR3 DNA sequence: TGTGCCAGCAGTTTAGGGGGCGCGGGGACCCAGTACTTC.

This clonotype occurred many times. The chain joins TRBV9 to TRBJ2-5; 8 bases align to TRBD2. There are 14 residues in the CDR3. CDR1 SGDLS and CDR2 YYNGEE come from the germline V gene. The V and J ends lost 3 bases and 4 bases, in that order; junction bases with no gene match: 5. CDR3 DNA: TGTGCCAGCAGCGCGCTACTAGCGGCAGAGACCCAGTACTTC. Its protein is CASSALLAAETQYF.

This clonotype was seen just once. A read error may be the cause here, since a much bigger clone is one base away. The genes are TRBV6-5 and TRBJ1-1; 9 bases match TRBD1. Germline-derived CDR1 and CDR2 are MNHEY and SVGAGI. CDR3 length equals 15 residues. V lost 5 bases, J lost 6 bases, and 10 bases stayed unmatched. CDR3 amino acids: CASSPGQGRWAEAFF. The CDR3 DNA is TGTGCCAGCAGTCCCGGACAGGGGAGGTGGGCTGAAGCTTTCTTT.

The sample holds a few counts of this clonotype. J is TRBJ2-3 and V is TRBV27; D is unresolved. Trimming cost V 6 bases and J 0 bases, with 7 bases left between them. Germline values: CDR1 MNHEY, CDR2 SMNVEV (reference sequence). This CDR3 has 13 residues. The CDR3 loop reads CASRISSTDTQYF. Written as DNA, the CDR3 is TGTGCCAGCAGGATATCTAGCACAGATACGCAGTATTTT.

This clonotype was seen ten or more times. CDR3 nucleotides: TGTGCCAGCCTAGAGGGGTCTCTATACGAGCAGTACTTC. Its translation is CASLEGSLYEQYF. V is TRBV5-4 and J is TRBJ2-7; tentatively, D is TRBD1 or TRBD2 (5 bases each). Germline V gene sequence: CDR1 SGHNT, CDR2 YYREEE (reference sequence). Deletions cut 7 bases from V and 4 bases from J, with 15 bases between. The CDR3 spans 13 residues. The full variable domain, completed using reference TRBV5-4 and TRBJ2-7, is ETGVTQSPTHLIKTRGQQVTLRCSSQSGHNTVSWYQQALGQGPQFIFQYYREEENGRGNFPPRFSGLQFPNYSSELNVNALELDDSALYLCASLEGSLYEQYFGPGTRLTVT.

The V and J genes are TRBV7-9 and TRBJ1-1, with D perhaps TRBD1 (5 bases). The germline gives CDR1 SEHNR, CDR2 FQNEAQ (reference sequence). V lost 5 bases to trimming and J lost 3 bases, with 19 bases between them. The CDR3 spans 16 residues. The CDR3 sequence is CASSRGPRDGDTEAFF. CDR3 sequence (DNA): TGTGCCAGCAGCCGCGGCCCAAGGGACGGGGACACTGAAGCTTTCTTT.

This clonotype was detected ten times or more. This chain joins TRBV20-1 and TRBJ2-7; D gene uncertain. V shed 4 bases and J shed 5 bases, with 21 bases lying between them. The CDR3 is 15 residues long. Germline lookup yields CDR1 DFQATT and CDR2 SNEGSKA (reference sequence). In nucleotides, the CDR3 is TGCAGTGCTATCGTCACCGGGTCACCGGGCGACGAGCAGTACTTC. Protein sequence: CSAIVTGSPGDEQYF.

This clonotype appeared many times. The chain joins TRBV2 to TRBJ1-2; D is ambiguous. The CDR3 length is 14 residues. Germline CDR1 and CDR2: SNHLY and FYNNEI. Trimming stripped 3 bases from V and 5 bases from J, with 13 bases between. CDR3 nucleotides: TGTGCCAGCAGTGATACGGTGCCTTGGTATGGCTACACCTTC. Translation: CASSDTVPWYGYTF. Complete variable domain (other parts from reference TRBV2 and TRBJ1-2): EPEVTQTPSHQVTQMGQEVILRCVPISNHLYFYWYRQILGQKVEFLVSFYNNEISEKSEIFDDQFSVERPDGSNFTLKIRSTKLEDSAMYFCASSDTVPWYGYTFGSGTRLTVV.

V is TRBV7-9 and J is TRBJ2-2; 7 positions match TRBD1. V was pared by 6 bases and J by 7 bases, with 5 bases of the junction left unmatched. Germline V lookup: CDR1 SEHNR, CDR2 FQNEAQ (reference sequence). CDR3 length equals 13 residues. The CDR3 reads CASRQGLYGELFF. The CDR3 DNA follows: TGTGCCAGCAGACAGGGGCTGTACGGGGAGCTGTTTTTT. Complete variable domain (other parts from reference TRBV7-9 and TRBJ2-2): DTGVSQNPRHKITKRGQNVTFRCDPISEHNRLYWYRQTLGQGPEFLTYFQNEAQLEKSRLLSDRFSAERPKGSFSTLEIQRTEQGDSAMYLCASRQGLYGELFFGEGSRLTVL.

This clonotype has at least ten counts. V and J are TRBV25-1 and TRBJ1-6; D perhaps matches TRBD1 (6 bases). This CDR3 region has 17 residues. V dropped 6 bases and J dropped 8 bases, with 23 bases sitting between them. Per germline, CDR1 MGHDK and CDR2 SYGVNS. The CDR3 is CASSPFGRGGFDSPLHF. The CDR3 bases are TGTGCCAGCAGCCCCTTCGGCAGGGGAGGCTTTGATTCACCCCTCCACTTT. The variable domain in full, with the rest retrieved from reference TRBV25-1 and TRBJ1-6, is EADIYQTPRYLVIGTGKKITLECSQTMGHDKMYWYQQDPGMELHLIHYSYGVNSTEKGDLSSESTVSRIRTEHFPLTLESARPSHTSQYLCASSPFGRGGFDSPLHFGNGTRLTVT.

V gene TRBV11-2 combines with J gene TRBJ1-6; 8 bases fit TRBD1. This CDR3 region has 14 residues. Germline CDR1 and CDR2: SGHAT and FQNNGV. V lost 8 bases and J lost 4; bases outside the gene matches: 4. The CDR3 loop reads CASQGQDYNSPLHF. In nucleotides, the CDR3 is TGTGCCAGCCAGGGACAGGATTATAATTCACCCCTCCACTTT.

This clonotype was observed many times. This chain connects TRBV5-8 to TRBJ2-7; TRBD2 matches at 9 bases. The CDR3 length is 15 residues. The V segment lost 0 bases and the J segment 4 bases; nucleotides outside the gene matches: 5. Germline V CDR1 and CDR2: SGHTS, YDEGEE. CDR3 nucleotides: TGTGCCAGCAGCTTGGCCGAAGCGGGAGGATACGAGCAGTACTTC. It encodes CASSLAEAGGYEQYF. Full variable domain (outside the CDR3, taken from reference TRBV5-8 and TRBJ2-7): EAGVTQSPTHLIKTRGQQATLRCSPISGHTSVYWYQQALGLGLQFLLWYDEGEERNRGNFPPRFSGRQFPNYSSELNVNALELEDSALYLCASSLAEAGGYEQYFGPGTRLTVT.

A word on this clonotype: Relative to the germline gene, one junction end is altered; a read error may explain this. This chain links TRBV7-2 with TRBJ1-4; D is undetermined. The CDR3 extends over 16 amino acids. Germline CDR1 SGHTA, CDR2 FQGNSA. CDR3 bases: TGCGCCAGCAGCTTATGGCAGCAGAACACTAATGAAAAACTGTTTTTT. Its protein product is CASSLWQQNTNEKLFF.

The table lists this clonotype with a few counts. This could be a read error, since a much larger clone is one nucleotide away. The chain is built from TRBV5-8 and TRBJ2-3; 10 positions agree with TRBD2. CDR3 size: 15 residues. CDR1 and CDR2 (germline): SGHTS, YDEGEE. The V and J ends lost 3 bases and 3 bases, in that order; junction bases with no gene match: 4. CDR3 nucleotide sequence: TGTGCCAGCAGCTCAACACTAGCGGGAACAGATACGCAGTATTTT. Translation: CASSSTLAGTDTQYF.

This clonotype was observed many times. The chain recombines TRBV7-6 with TRBJ2-7; 7 positions match TRBD1. V was pared by 4 bases and J by 6 bases, with 3 bases of the junction left unmatched. Germline V gives CDR1 SGHVS, CDR2 FNYEAQ. The CDR3 is made up of 12 amino acids. The CDR3 spells CASSYTGAEQYF. The CDR3 DNA reads as TGTGCCAGCAGCTACACAGGGGCCGAGCAGTACTTC.

The chain joins TRBV11-2 to TRBJ1-1; TRBD1 is a possible D gene (5 bases). CDR1 and CDR2 (germline): SGHAT, FQNNGV. The CDR3 is 15 residues long. Trimming pared 2 bases from V and 1 base from J, leaving 11 bases between. The CDR3 DNA is TGTGCCAGCAGCTTATTGGGGCAGTCGAACACTGAAGCTTTCTTT. Protein product: CASSLLGQSNTEAFF.

Of note for this clonotype: A much bigger clone sits one base away, suggesting this may be a read error. The chain joins TRBV2 to TRBJ1-5; no definite D call. V dropped 5 bases and J dropped 6 bases, with 14 bases sitting between them. CDR1 and CDR2 from the germline V gene are SNHLY and FYNNEI. The CDR3 is 14 residues long. The CDR3 nucleotides are TGTGCCAGCAGTCATCTCGGGTGGCGTCAGCCCCAGCATTTT. This gives the protein CASSHLGWRQPQHF. Drawing the rest from reference TRBV2 and TRBJ1-5, the complete variable domain is EPEVTQTPSHQVTQMGQEVILRCVPISNHLYFYWYRQILGQKVEFLVSFYNNEISEKSEIFDDQFSVERPDGSNFTLKIRSTKLEDSAMYFCASSHLGWRQPQHFGDGTRLSIL.

This chain links TRBV24-1 with TRBJ1-5, with 10 bases identical to TRBD1. From germline, CDR1 is KGHDR and CDR2 SFDVKD. Trimming cost V 5 bases and J 10 bases; bases outside gene matches: 13. This CDR3 contains 16 residues. This chain's CDR3 is CATSGLGQGTSAPQHF. The CDR3, as DNA: TGTGCCACCAGTGGGCTGGGACAGGGGACGAGCGCTCCCCAGCATTTT.

The V gene is TRBV13, the J gene TRBJ1-5, with no clear D. Germline CDR1 PRHDT, CDR2 FYEKMQ (reference sequence). CDR3 length: 14 amino acids. Trimming left V 6 bases short and J 3 bases short, with 12 bases between. This chain's CDR3 is CASRRVGDNQPQHF. DNA of the CDR3: TGTGCCAGCAGACGCGTCGGGGACAATCAGCCCCAGCATTTT.

The sample holds many counts of this clonotype. The rearrangement links TRBV7-3 to TRBJ1-6, with 8 bases matching TRBD1. The CDR3 runs 13 residues. Germline trimming cut 5 bases from V and 9 bases from J; bases unmatched to any gene: 3. CDR1 and CDR2 from the germline V gene are SGHTA and FQGTGA. DNA of the CDR3: TGTGCCAGCAGCCTGGGACAGGTTTCACCCCTCCACTTT. This codes for CASSLGQVSPLHF.